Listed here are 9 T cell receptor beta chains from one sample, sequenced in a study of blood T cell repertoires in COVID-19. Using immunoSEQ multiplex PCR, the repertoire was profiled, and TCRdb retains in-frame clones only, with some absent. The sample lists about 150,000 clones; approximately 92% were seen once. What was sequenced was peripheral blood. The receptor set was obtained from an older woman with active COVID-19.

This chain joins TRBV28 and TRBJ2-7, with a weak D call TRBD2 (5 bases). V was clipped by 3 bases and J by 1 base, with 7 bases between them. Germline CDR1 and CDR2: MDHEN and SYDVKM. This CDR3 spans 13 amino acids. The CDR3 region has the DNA TGTGCCAGCAGTTTGGTAGCGTCCTACGAGCAGTACTTC. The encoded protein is CASSLVASYEQYF.

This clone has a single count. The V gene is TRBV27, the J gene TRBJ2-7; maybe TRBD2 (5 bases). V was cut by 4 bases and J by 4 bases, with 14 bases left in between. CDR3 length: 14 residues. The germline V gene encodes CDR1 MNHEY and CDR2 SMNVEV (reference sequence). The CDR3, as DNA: TGTGCCAGCAGTTCGGCGGGCGTCCAATACGAGCAGTACTTC. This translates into CASSSAGVQYEQYF.

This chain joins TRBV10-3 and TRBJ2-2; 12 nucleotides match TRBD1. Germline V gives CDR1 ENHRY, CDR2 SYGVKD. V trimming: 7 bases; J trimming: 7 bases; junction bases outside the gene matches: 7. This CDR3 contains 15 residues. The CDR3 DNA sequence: TGTGCCATCAACCCGGGACAGGGGGCTATCGGGGAGCTGTTTTTT. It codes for CAINPGQGAIGELFF.

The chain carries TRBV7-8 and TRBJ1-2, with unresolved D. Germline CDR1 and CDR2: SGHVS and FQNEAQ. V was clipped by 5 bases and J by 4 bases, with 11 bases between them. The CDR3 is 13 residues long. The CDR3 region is CASSHDNSYGYTF. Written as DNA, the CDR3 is TGTGCCAGCAGCCACGACAATAGCTATGGCTACACCTTC.

Here the CDR3 DNA reads TGCAGTGCAACCGAGCGTGATACGCAGTATTTT. Translating it yields CSATERDTQYF. The chain couples TRBV20-1 to TRBJ2-3; unclear D gene. The CDR3 covers 11 residues. Germline values: CDR1 DFQATT, CDR2 SNEGSKA (reference sequence). The ends were cut back, 6 bases at V and 6 bases at J, with 10 bases in the middle.

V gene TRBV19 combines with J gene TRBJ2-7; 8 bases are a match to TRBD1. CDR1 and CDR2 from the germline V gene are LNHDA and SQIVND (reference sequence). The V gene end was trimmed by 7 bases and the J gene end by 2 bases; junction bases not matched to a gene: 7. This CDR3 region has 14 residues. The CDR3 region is CASKKNRGTYEQYF. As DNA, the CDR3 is TGTGCCAGTAAAAAAAACAGGGGGACCTACGAGCAGTACTTC.

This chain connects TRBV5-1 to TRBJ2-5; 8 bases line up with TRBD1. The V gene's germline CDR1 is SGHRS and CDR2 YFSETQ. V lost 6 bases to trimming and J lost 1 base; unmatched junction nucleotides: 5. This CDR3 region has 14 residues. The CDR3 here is CASTAGGIQETQYF. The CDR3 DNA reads TGCGCCAGCACGGCAGGGGGCATCCAAGAGACCCAGTACTTC.

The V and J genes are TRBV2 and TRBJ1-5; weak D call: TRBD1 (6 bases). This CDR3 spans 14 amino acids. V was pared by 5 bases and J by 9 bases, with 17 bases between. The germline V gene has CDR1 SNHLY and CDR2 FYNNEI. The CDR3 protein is CASSQGPGLGPQHF. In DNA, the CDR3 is TGTGCCAGCAGTCAGGGGCCGGGTTTAGGGCCCCAGCATTTT. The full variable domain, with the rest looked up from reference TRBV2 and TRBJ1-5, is EPEVTQTPSHQVTQMGQEVILRCVPISNHLYFYWYRQILGQKVEFLVSFYNNEISEKSEIFDDQFSVERPDGSNFTLKIRSTKLEDSAMYFCASSQGPGLGPQHFGDGTRLSIL.

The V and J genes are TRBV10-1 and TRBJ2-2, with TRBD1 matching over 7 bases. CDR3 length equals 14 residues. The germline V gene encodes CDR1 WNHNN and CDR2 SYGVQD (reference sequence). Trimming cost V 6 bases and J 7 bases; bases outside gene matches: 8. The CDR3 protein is CASRTDRAYGELFF. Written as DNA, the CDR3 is TGCGCCAGCAGAACCGACAGGGCGTACGGGGAGCTGTTTTTT.